This T cell receptor beta chain was identified in a study of CD4 T cells in relation to SARS-CoV-2 and coronaviruses (dated by TCRdb to the early 2020s). Broadly, across the study: HLA restriction was mapped for shared crossreactive spike epitopes using patient-derived lymphoblastoid cell lines. Memory CD4+ T cell crossreactivity between SARS-CoV-2 and common cold coronavirus spike proteins was assessed at the TCR clonotype level in the study. The Adaptive Biotechnologies TCR-sequencing kit was used for samples from a few pre-COVID donors and for the naive versus memory experiments, whereas the other data were Illumina-based. Expansion assays from other donors in the study were sequenced with a different, Illumina-based TCR-beta assay.

CD4+ T cells from unexposed donors were collected before the COVID-19 pandemic (2011-2018). Naive and memory CD4+ T cells were separated from cryopreserved PBMCs by CD4 enrichment followed by EasySep naive CD4+ T cell enrichment. The leukapheresis product for the unexposed donors was obtained through commercial purchase. Ficoll-Paque PLUS gradient centrifugation was used to isolate PBMCs from either whole blood or leukapheresis product. The PBMCs went either fresh into the expansion assay or into cryopreservation at -140 degrees C. The QIAamp Micro DNA Kit was used to extract genomic DNA from the CD4+ T cells. From the germline V gene, CDR1 is KGHSH and CDR2 is LQKENI. The CDR3 goes from the cysteine to the phenylalanine over 16 residues. Only the CDR3 portion is preserved as DNA: 48 bases, with reading frame beginning at the first base. Relative to germline, V is 3 bases shorter and J is 0 bases shorter, with 13 bases between their ends.

The paper as a whole reports these results and caveats: Small numbers of patients and of tested TCRs limited the study. Compared with monoreactive clones, crossreactive clones had significantly weaker SARS-CoV-2-driven expansion, a result consistent with antigenic imprinting. No donor contributed both pre-pandemic and post-infection samples, which limited tracing the source of pre-existing responses. Since the crossreactivity analysis centred on spike protein, crossreactivity against other viral proteins was not assessed. In about 60% of donors, memory CD4+ clonotypes turned up that crossrecognized SARS-CoV-2 and at least one common cold coronavirus spike. Sequencing of naive versus memory cells indicated that the assay detects memory recall responses, not primary responses primed during culture.

In the case of this clone: The antigen this receptor binds is unknown. The input lacks base qualities; no much larger clone sits a single base away.

Uncultured naive and memory CD4+ T cell DNA received deep-resolution immunoSEQ TCR-beta sequencing. In the source study's methods: During preprocessing, nonproductive sequences were discarded, as were any CDR3s that did not begin with C, did not end with F or W, or were shorter than 7 amino acids. Cultured and uncultured naive and memory CD4+ repertoires were searched for previously identified spike- and CEF-reactive CDR3s. CDR3 homology was measured as pairwise Levenshtein distance, computed with the stringdist R package after trimming three terminal residues from each end. TCRdb mirrors the immuneACCESS table, restricted to in-frame sequences. Some clones are absent from its copies; in checked studies, under half trace to an unresolved V gene, and the reason for the others is unknown. Clonal size and the V and J genes are those of that table, whereas D and trimming came from the DNA. Counted in this sample were about 59,000 clones; around 86% of them appeared once. Jointly, the top ten make up more than 1.1% of the sample.

The chain is made from TRBV18 and TRBJ2-3, with TRBD2 perhaps the D gene, on 6 matching bases. The clonotype comes from a human donor in good health. Sequences were obtained from memory CD4+ T cells from PBMCs. Interpreted using the paper, the cell subset or site label stands for: memory (non-naive) CD4+ T cells. The DNA sequence reads TGTGCCAGCTCACCTCGGCGGACTAATAGCACAGATACGCAGTATTTT. This codes for CASSPRRTNSTDTQYF.